Listed below are T cell receptor beta chains from one sample, sequenced in a study of siplizumab effects on memory and regulatory T cells. The protocol was immunoSEQ multiplex PCR, while the TCRdb copy is restricted to in-frame clones and leaves out a portion. This sample has some 110,000 clones, with about 95% found just once. The specimen was non-Treg CD4+ T cells sorted from blood. The receptors were gathered from a human donor in good health. CDR3s include the opening cysteine and the closing phenylalanine or tryptophan. A D gene is named only where the DNA matches it firmly. The size of a clone is reported for some rows only, either as once, few or many, or as a class for expanded clones.

TRBJ1-1 . . TRBV30 CAWSIRGDTEAFF TGTGCCTGGAGTATAAGGGGGGACACTGAAGCTTTCTTT
TRBJ1-5 . . TRBV27 CASSLGDSNQPQHF TGTGCCAGCAGTCTTGGGGATAGCAATCAGCCCCAGCATTTT
TRBJ1-2 . . TRBV6-5 CASSYSGRRGDGYTF TGTGCCAGCAGTTACTCGGGTAGAAGAGGAGATGGCTACACCTTC
TRBJ2-1 TRBD2 . TRBV7-9 CASSSSGGNEQFF TGTGCCAGCAGTTCCTCGGGGGGCAATGAGCAGTTCTTC
TRBJ2-7 TRBD2 . TRBV11-2 CASTSSGIAYEQYF TGTGCCAGCACCTCTAGCGGGATCGCCTACGAGCAGTACTTC
TRBJ2-5 TRBD1 . TRBV30 CAWSEGQAQYF TGTGCCTGGAGTGAGGGACAGGCCCAGTACTTC
TRBJ1-1 TRBD1 . TRBV27 CASSLVPGQGSNTEAFF TGTGCCAGCAGCCTCGTCCCGGGACAGGGATCGAACACTGAAGCTTTCTTT
TRBJ2-2 . . TRBV7-3 CASSLRGGGLRKAGELFF TGTGCCAGCAGCTTAAGAGGAGGTGGTCTACGTAAGGCCGGGGAGCTGTTTTTT
TRBJ2-7 TRBD1 . TRBV6-5 CASRRQGGYEQYF TGTGCCAGCAGAAGACAGGGCGGCTACGAGCAGTACTTC
TRBJ1-1 . . TRBV11-2 CASRGQSARDFNTEAFF TGTGCCAGCAGAGGACAGTCGGCTAGAGACTTCAACACTGAAGCTTTCTTT
TRBJ1-4 . . TRBV5-1 CASSSGAGNEKLFF TGCGCCAGCAGTTCCGGGGCAGGGAATGAAAAACTGTTTTTT
TRBJ2-5 . . TRBV5-6 CASSPLPGEETQYF TGTGCCAGCAGCCCGTTGCCGGGGGAAGAGACCCAGTACTTC
TRBJ1-2 . . TRBV19 CASSIVADYYGYTF TGTGCCAGTAGTATAGTGGCAGACTACTATGGCTACACCTTC
TRBJ1-2 TRBD1 . TRBV5-6 CASSSDRTYGYTF TGTGCCAGCAGCTCGGACAGGACCTATGGCTACACCTTC
TRBJ2-1 TRBD2 . TRBV7-3 CASSLTREVNNEQFF TGTGCCAGCAGCCTCACTCGGGAGGTTAACAATGAGCAGTTCTTC
TRBJ2-7 . . TRBV5-1 CASSLGPSGVPYEQYF TGCGCCAGCAGCTTGGGTCCGTCGGGAGTCCCCTACGAGCAGTACTTC
TRBJ1-1 . . TRBV6-5 CASSYQEMNTEAFF TGTGCCAGCAGTTACCAGGAAATGAACACTGAAGCTTTCTTT
TRBJ2-1 . . TRBV18 CASSPTKGEQFF TGTGCCAGCTCACCAACAAAAGGGGAGCAGTTCTTC
TRBJ1-1 TRBD1 . TRBV4-1 CASSHSRDRETEAFF TGCGCCAGCAGCCACTCCCGGGACAGGGAAACTGAAGCTTTCTTT
TRBJ2-3 . . TRBV5-6 CASSSSGLWGDTQYF TGTGCCAGCAGCTCTTCGGGACTTTGGGGAGATACGCAGTATTTT
TRBJ1-6 . . TRBV11-2 CASSLERVYNSPLHF TGTGCCAGCAGCTTAGAACGGGTCTATAATTCACCCCTCCACTTT
TRBJ1-6 . . TRBV5-1 CASSFLGDNSPLHF TGCGCCAGCAGCTTTTTAGGGGATAATTCACCCCTCCACTTT
TRBJ1-5 . . TRBV7-7 CASSRNPGDQPQHF TGTGCTAGCAGCAGAAACCCAGGGGATCAGCCCCAGCATTTT
TRBJ2-5 . . TRBV11-3 CASSLNGRSQETQYF TGTGCCAGCAGCTTAAACGGCAGATCGCAAGAGACCCAGTACTTC
TRBJ2-1 . . TRBV5-8 CASTPGGSGDLHEQFF TGTGCCAGCACCCCCGGGGGTAGCGGAGACCTCCATGAGCAGTTCTTC
TRBJ1-5 . few TRBV27 CASSWGRVDQPQHF TGTGCCAGCAGTTGGGGCAGGGTAGATCAGCCCCAGCATTTT
TRBJ2-7 . . TRBV5-6 CASSLESPGAYSSYEQYF TGTGCCAGCAGCTTGGAATCCCCGGGAGCATACAGCTCCTACGAGCAGTACTTC
TRBJ1-2 . once TRBV27 CASGHRDTPDYTF TGTGCCAGCGGTCACCGGGACACCCCCGACTACACCTTC
TRBJ2-7 . . TRBV5-1 CASSPGATYEQYF TGCGCCAGCAGCCCGGGGGCAACCTACGAGCAGTACTTC
TRBJ2-5 . . TRBV5-8 CASSLANKETQYF TGTGCCAGCAGCTTGGCAAATAAAGAGACCCAGTACTTC